The table lists the clone carrying this T cell receptor (beta chain) with a few counts. Its target is not known. Germline values: CDR1 SEHNR, CDR2 FQNEAQ (reference sequence). The CDR3 contains 13 residues. The germline V and J ends were trimmed by 4 bases and 9 bases, with 10 bases remaining between them. Libraries were made from TCR beta cDNA, and they carried unique molecular identifiers. T cells numbering roughly 0.9 to 11 million gave rise to around 460,000 cDNA molecules. TCRdb re-called the PCR reads through MiXCR, storing one row per CDR3 protein. The repertoire holds fewer than 850,000 distinct CDR3 sequences, around 27% seen once, with around 0.55% in the top ten. This entry is derived from a study of post-analysis software for immune sequencing data. On the study more broadly: The cohort encompassed relapsing-remitting, secondary progressive and progressive-relapsing multiple sclerosis disease courses. Study-wide findings and caveats: F measure showed strong co-clustering of same-batch samples. With TRBV5-6, TRBV5-1 and TRBV20-1 included, a handful of TRBV segments were more frequent in patients than in controls. People with multiple sclerosis had a significantly lower normalized Chao1 diversity than controls did.

Specimen: blood. The V call is TRBV7-9, the J call TRBJ1-6; a possible D gene is TRBD1 (5 bases). The source of this sequence is a girl between 5 and 17 years old with multiple sclerosis. DNA for the CDR3: TGTGCCAGCAGCTCGTCGGGGGGTTCACCCCTCCACTTT. Residues: CASSSSGGSPLHF.